This entry features one T cell receptor (beta chain) sequence. What it binds is unknown. The data stem from a study of cytomegalovirus exposure and HLA in healthy donors. Study-level findings and limits: Association of a missense DCLRE1C variant with TCR beta V- and J-gene trimming was reported in a later analysis. Being productive about 87% or about 30% of the time was typical of most TCR beta V segments in an earlier analysis.

Healthy bone marrow donors supplied every sample. Donors sampled were nominally healthy, though unrecorded immune exposures were likely. PCR involved 60 Vbeta and 13 Jbeta primers. The protocol was immunoSEQ multiplex PCR, while the TCRdb copy is restricted to in-frame clones and leaves out a portion. The sample totals 150,000 to 200,000 clones. Between the trimmed V and J ends, which lost 1 base and 0 bases, there was a span of 6 bases. The CDR3 sequence is 14 residues long. Germline CDR1 is SGHDN and CDR2 is FVKESK. This TCR was sampled from a man aged 25-45 years in good health and CMV-seronegative. The chain employs TRBV14 and TRBJ2-5; the D is unclear. The sample taken for sequencing was PBMCs. CDR3 in amino acids: CASSQVTDQETQYF. CDR3 nucleotide sequence: TGTGCCAGCAGCCAAGTAACGGACCAAGAGACCCAGTACTTC.